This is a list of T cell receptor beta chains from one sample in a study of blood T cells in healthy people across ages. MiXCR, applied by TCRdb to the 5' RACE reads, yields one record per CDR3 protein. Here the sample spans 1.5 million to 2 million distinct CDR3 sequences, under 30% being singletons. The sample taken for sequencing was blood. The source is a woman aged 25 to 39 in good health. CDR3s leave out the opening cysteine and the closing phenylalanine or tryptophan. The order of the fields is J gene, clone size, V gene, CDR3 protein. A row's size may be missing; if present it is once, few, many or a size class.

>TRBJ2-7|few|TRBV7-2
ASSLTLPQTSGRSYEQY
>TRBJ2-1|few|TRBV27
ASAWDQYNEQF
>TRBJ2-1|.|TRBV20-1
SATFQLAGGEQF
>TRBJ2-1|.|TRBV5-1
ASSLRGSGVLGNEQF
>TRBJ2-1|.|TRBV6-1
ASSQPGLGLNEQF
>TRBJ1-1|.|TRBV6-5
ASSKRDSRPEAF
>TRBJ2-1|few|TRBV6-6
ASSYSDRMQF
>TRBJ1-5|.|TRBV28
ASSPRPGANSNQPQH
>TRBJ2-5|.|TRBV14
ASSQAFGDQETQY
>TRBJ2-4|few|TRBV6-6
ASSYEAGAMREQY
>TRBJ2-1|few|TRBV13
ASSPSTSGGANEQF
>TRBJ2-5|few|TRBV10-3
AISGTSGTLQETQY
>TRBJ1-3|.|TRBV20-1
SAKSSGNTIY
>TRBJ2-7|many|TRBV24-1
ATKTGQGETYEQY
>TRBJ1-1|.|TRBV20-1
SARTLNTEAF
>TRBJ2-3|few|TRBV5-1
ASARTSGGSATQY
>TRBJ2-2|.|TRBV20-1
SLLTGVGELF
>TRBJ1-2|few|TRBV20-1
SARYRTDYGYT
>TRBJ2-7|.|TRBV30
AWSVAQGVSYEQY
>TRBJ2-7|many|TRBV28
ASSQDRYYEQY
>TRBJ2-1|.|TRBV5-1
ASRDMAGYNEQF
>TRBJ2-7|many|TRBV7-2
ASSFRGVSVEQY
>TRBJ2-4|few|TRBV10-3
AISEKGGLAKNIQY
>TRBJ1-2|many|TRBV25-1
ASSELTAYGYT
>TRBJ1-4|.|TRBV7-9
ASSYTNRDPNEKLF
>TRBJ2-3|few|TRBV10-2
ASSETSGRPDTQY
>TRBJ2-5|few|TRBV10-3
AISDQKTQY
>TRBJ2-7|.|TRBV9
ASSVPRPGDSYEQY
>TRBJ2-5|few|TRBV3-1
ASSPRLGLAGVETQY
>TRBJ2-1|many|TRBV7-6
ASSFSGGRDEQF
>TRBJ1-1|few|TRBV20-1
SARPSAAEAF
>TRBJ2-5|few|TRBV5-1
ASSSGGGAGAQETQY
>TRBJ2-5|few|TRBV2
ASSAGAGDGETQY
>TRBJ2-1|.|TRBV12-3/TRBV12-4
ASSLLAGGPGQF
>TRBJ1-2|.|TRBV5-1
ASSYGEYGYT
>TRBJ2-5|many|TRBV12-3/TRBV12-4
ASSSGRSGETQY
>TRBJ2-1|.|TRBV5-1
ASGSGSASEQF
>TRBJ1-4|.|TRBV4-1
ASSPSGQGAEKLF
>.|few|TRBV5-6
ASSLGAAWQPYEQY
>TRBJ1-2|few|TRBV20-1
SARYLDQTGGYT
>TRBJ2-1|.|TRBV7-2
ASSLGAGGLNERF
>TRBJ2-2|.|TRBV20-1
SAREGITGELF
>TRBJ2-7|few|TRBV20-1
ISDRASSHEQY
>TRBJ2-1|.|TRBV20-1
SAGSTSGGWGNEQF
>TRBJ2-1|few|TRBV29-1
SVIARDTYYNEQF
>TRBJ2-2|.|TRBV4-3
ASSQAQSAGELF
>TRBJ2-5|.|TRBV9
ASSTTGSSETQY
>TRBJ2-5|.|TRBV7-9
ASSPAGGRDQETQY